This T cell receptor beta chain emerged from a study of shared clonotypes between healthy human individuals (TCRdb year 2020). In the study overall: A couple of women and three men aged 18 to 49 years were included in the cohort. For each donor, CD4 naive and CD4 memory were each given three plates, CD8 naive was given two plates, and CD8 memory was given one plate. To estimate repertoire size and how much clonotype sharing occurs between individuals, the study deeply sequenced the blood TCR repertoires of about five healthy adults. Different laboratories and diverse techniques were used to prepare libraries and sequence TCR repertoires, to increase sequencing depth and limit assay-specific biases. Leukapheresis yielded between about 0.94 and 10 billion PBMCs per donor. Paper-wide results and their limitations: The genetic and exposure-history diversity represented was limited by the small number of donors. Only blood was sampled, and tissue TCR repertoires likely differ from those in blood. Compared with non-shared clonotypes, the clonotypes found in all four sorted-subset donors had higher generation probabilities. Even with the large sequencing depth, rarefaction of the sorted-subset datasets indicated that sequencing was incomplete. Sharing across a few donors was observed for roughly 5.4% of naive CD4, under 4% of naive CD8, 2.3% of memory CD4, and roughly 0.43% of memory CD8 clonotypes. Naive subsets generally had larger estimated clonotype richness than memory subsets. Pairwise subsampling led to the expectation that sequencing depth would affect the degree of clonotype sharing among donors.

For the CD8 naive samples, CD45RO-negative cells were positively selected for CCR7, yielding a CD45RA+CCR7+ population from which TemRA cells were excluded. Donors were healthy HIV-negative adults with no recently reported acute infections or vaccinations. Only Caucasian adults living in Nashville, Tennessee, USA were represented among the donors. Blood was collected by leukapheresis, and PBMCs were isolated by Ficoll-Histopaque density gradient centrifugation and then cryopreserved in liquid nitrogen vapor phase. Purity and quantity of every magnetically sorted T cell population were checked by analytical flow cytometry. Each sorted fraction had its genomic DNA isolated and then quantified by UV absorbance on a Nanodrop 2000c. This clone was detected once. Its antigen remains unidentified. The input lacks base qualities; no much larger clone sits a single base away. Including cysteine and phenylalanine, the CDR3 has 13 amino acids. Left in the record is the CDR3 DNA by itself, 39 bases read in frame from the first base. V drops 6 bases and J drops 4 bases, leaving 13 bases in between. CDR1 and CDR2 were assigned from the germline V gene (reference sequence) as MNHEY and SMNVEV.

TCR CDR3 regions were amplified from genomic DNA by multiplex PCR using the deep immunoSEQ assay. Genomic DNA extracted from each cell subset was distributed evenly over all wells of several immunoSEQ 96-well plates, and each plate served as one replicate. For sorted subsets, 150 to 250 ng genomic DNA, equal to tens of thousands of T cell genomes, was loaded into each replicate PCR. Purified libraries were quantified with a Qubit 3.0 fluorometer, sized on a Bioanalyzer 2100, and re-quantified with the KAPA Library Quantification kit. Every immunoSEQ 96-well plate was sequenced on a dedicated single-read 150-cycle Illumina NextSeq 550 flow cell. Per the authors' processing: Because the immunoSEQ output included only junctional sequences and no quality scores, the filtering could not be the same as the filtering used for full-length reads. Sequences were annotated with PyIR, a Python wrapper for IgBLAST v1.9, using IMGT germline references to assign V/J genes and CDR3. Reads were filtered out if the reads had weak V/J assignments (E-value above 1e-6), no CDR3, stop codons, out-of-frame junctions, or ambiguous translated residues. V3J clonotypes were defined by identical inferred V gene, J gene, and CDR3 amino acid sequence. Percentage overlap between repertoires was computed as shared unique clonotypes divided by the size of the smaller repertoire. Repertoire richness was assessed with RTK rarefaction, the Chao1 estimator, and Recon v2.1 estimates of unobserved clonotypes. OLGA was used to compute generation probabilities for all TCRbeta clonotypes that the gDNA method yielded from a handful of donors. As stored in TCRdb, this immuneACCESS dataset retains in-frame rearrangements with V and J assigned. A fraction of the clones does not appear; measured against another copy, unresolved V genes explain less than half of the discrepancy, and the remainder lacks a known reason. For V, J and clone size, that table is used; D and trimming come from the DNA. Across this sample there are about 2.1 million clones, with under 95% seen only once. The ten largest clones capture under 2% of the sample.

The source material was naive CD8+ T cells from PBMCs. This specimen's cell subset or site label, interpreted: CD45RA+CCR7+. The TCR was taken from a man aged 18-30 years in good health. Some clones in this sample may be carry-over from other donors' samples. Rearrangement joined TRBV27 to TRBJ2-7; there is no confident call for the D gene. The CDR3 here reads CASRGLSLYEQYF. The bases read TGTGCCAGCAGGGGCCTTTCTCTTTACGAGCAGTACTTC.